One sample yielded the 13 T cell receptor beta chains listed below, sequenced in a study of identical twins. TCRdb re-analysed the 5' RACE reads in MiXCR, keeping a single row per CDR3 protein. The sample holds nearly 250,000 distinct CDR3 sequences, roughly 7% seen once. The same sample was also studied in work on yellow fever vaccine responses in identical twins.

The specimen was memory (CD45RO+) T cells sorted from blood. These receptors all stem from a woman aged 18-29 years in good health.

This clonotype was counted between two and nine times. The rearrangement links TRBV4-2 to TRBJ2-1; D is unresolved. The germline gives CDR1 LGHNA, CDR2 YNFKEQ. Trimming removed 0 bases from V and 6 bases from J, with 12 bases in between. This CDR3 is 15 amino acids long. CDR3: CASSQDHGPSNEQFF. CDR3 sequence (DNA): TGTGCCAGCAGCCAAGATCATGGACCAAGCAATGAGCAGTTCTTC.

This clonotype was seen repeatedly, ten times or more. The genes are TRBV12-3 or TRBV12-4 and TRBJ2-1; D remains unclear. Trimming removed 7 bases from V and 1 base from J, with 14 bases in between. The CDR3 runs 15 residues. The CDR3 region has the DNA TGTGCCAGCACCCCCAAGGTACCATCCTACAATGAGCAGTTCTTC. It translates to CASTPKVPSYNEQFF.

This clonotype was counted many times. This sequence joins TRBV5-5 and TRBJ2-1; 7 nucleotides agree with TRBD1. The trim removed 3 bases at V and 6 bases at J, leaving 12 bases unmatched. Per the germline V gene, CDR1 is SGHKS and CDR2 is YYEKEE (reference sequence). The CDR3 length is 16 residues. The CDR3 protein is CASSSSDRAVGNEQFF. The CDR3, as DNA: TGTGCCAGCAGCTCCTCCGACAGGGCGGTTGGCAATGAGCAGTTCTTC. Full variable domain (missing parts from reference TRBV5-5 and TRBJ2-1): DAGVTQSPTHLIKTRGQQVTLRCSPISGHKSVSWYQQVLGQGPQFIFQYYEKEERGRGNFPDRFSARQFPNYSSELNVNALLLGDSALYLCASSSSDRAVGNEQFFGPGTRLTVL.

This clonotype occurred a few times. The chain uses TRBV21-1 and TRBJ2-2; TRBD1 reflects the table's D call only, with no check against the DNA. TRBV21-1 is a pseudogene segment. This CDR3 is 15 amino acids long. The CDR3 reads CASSMRTGHTGELFF. Here the CDR3 DNA reads TGTGCCAGCAGCATGCGGACAGGGCACACCGGGGAGCTGTTTTTT.

This rearrangement joins TRBV25-1 to TRBJ2-1; TRBD2 agrees at 7 bases. The CDR3 is 17 amino acids. With V trimmed by 3 bases and J by 0 bases, 8 bases remained unmatched. Looked up from germline, CDR1 is MGHDK and CDR2 is SYGVNS. In DNA, the CDR3 is TGTGCCAGCAGTGATCCTCCCCTAGCGGACTCCTACAATGAGCAGTTCTTC. Amino acids: CASSDPPLADSYNEQFF.

This clonotype was counted only a few times. The chain uses TRBV28 and TRBJ2-6; D not certain. The ends were cut back, 2 bases at V and 1 base at J, with 15 bases in the middle. Germline lookup yields CDR1 MDHEN and CDR2 SYDVKM. The CDR3 length is 18 residues. CDR3 region: CASSLGMSGPSGANVLTF. CDR3 DNA sequence: TGTGCCAGCAGTTTAGGCATGTCAGGACCGTCTGGGGCCAACGTCCTGACTTTC.

As for this clonotype: Germline and junction disagree at one end, which may indicate a read error. This chain connects TRBV11-1 to TRBJ2-3; D uncertain. From germline, CDR1 is SGHAT and CDR2 FQDESV (reference sequence). This CDR3 is built from 13 residues. CDR3 sequence (DNA): TGTGCCACCAGCTTCTATGGGGCAGATACGCAGTATTTT. The encoded protein is CATSFYGADTQYF.

This clonotype was counted a few times. The chain combines TRBV18 with TRBJ1-2, with D possibly TRBD1 on 5 matching bases. The CDR3 is 12 residues long. Trimming took 3 bases from V and 7 from J, leaving 9 bases between them. Germline CDR1 and CDR2: KGHSH and LQKENI. CDR3 in amino acids: CASSPGDLGYTF. The DNA for the CDR3 is TGTGCCAGCTCACCGGGGGATCTTGGCTACACCTTC.

This clonotype was counted many times. This rearrangement joins TRBV29-1 to TRBJ2-3; perhaps TRBD2 as D (6 bases). V lost 0 bases and J lost 4, with 11 bases in between. The CDR3 runs 14 residues. Per the germline V gene, CDR1 is SQVTM and CDR2 is ANQGSEA. The CDR3 protein is CSVEERGGADTQYF. Written as DNA, the CDR3 is TGCAGCGTTGAAGAACGGGGAGGCGCAGATACGCAGTATTTT.

This clonotype was detected a few times. The V call is TRBV5-6, the J call TRBJ2-1; D unresolved. Trimming took off 4 bases at V and 3 bases at J, with 11 bases between the two ends. The CDR3 is 14 amino acids. Germline-derived CDR1 and CDR2 are SGHDT and YYEEEE. The CDR3 protein is CASSAEDGYNEQFF. The CDR3, as DNA: TGTGCCAGCAGCGCCGAGGACGGCTACAATGAGCAGTTCTTC.

In its sample, this clonotype was seen many times. This chain links TRBV7-6 with TRBJ2-3, with a weak D call TRBD2 (6 bases). V was clipped by 1 base and J by 2 bases, with 10 bases between them. Germline-derived CDR1 and CDR2 are SGHVS and FNYEAQ. The CDR3 contains 15 residues. CDR3 bases: TGTGCCAGCAGCTTAGTAGCGGAACTCACAGATACGCAGTATTTT. Its translation: CASSLVAELTDTQYF.

This clonotype was seen only a few times. The rearrangement links TRBV6-1 to TRBJ2-7, with D possibly being TRBD1 or TRBD2 (5 bases each). Germline loops: CDR1 MNHNS, CDR2 SASEGT. Between the trimmed V and J ends, which lost 10 bases and 3 bases, there was a span of 13 bases. This CDR3 is built from 12 residues. CDR3 amino acids: CATRDVLYEQYV. The CDR3 coding sequence is TGTGCCACCCGGGACGTCCTCTACGAGCAGTACGTC.

This clonotype has ten or more counts. The J gene is TRBJ1-3, the V gene TRBV29-1, with D unresolved. The CDR3 contains 13 residues. The ends were cut back, 4 bases at V and 2 bases at J, with 9 bases in the middle. The germline V gene has CDR1 SQVTM and CDR2 ANQGSEA. The CDR3 sequence: CSVGGGTGNTIYF. The CDR3 DNA follows: TGCAGCGTTGGGGGTGGTACTGGAAACACCATATATTTT.